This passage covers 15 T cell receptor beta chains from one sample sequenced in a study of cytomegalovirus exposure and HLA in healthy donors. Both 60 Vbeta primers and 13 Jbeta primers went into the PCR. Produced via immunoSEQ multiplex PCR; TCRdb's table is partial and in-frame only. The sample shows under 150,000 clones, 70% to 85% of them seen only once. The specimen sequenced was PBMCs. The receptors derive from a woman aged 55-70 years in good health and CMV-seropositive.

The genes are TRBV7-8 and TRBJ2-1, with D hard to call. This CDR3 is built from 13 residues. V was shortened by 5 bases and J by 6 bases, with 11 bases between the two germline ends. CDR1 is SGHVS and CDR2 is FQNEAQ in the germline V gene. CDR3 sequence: CASSPPRVNEQFF. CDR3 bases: TGTGCCAGCAGCCCCCCTCGGGTCAATGAGCAGTTCTTC.

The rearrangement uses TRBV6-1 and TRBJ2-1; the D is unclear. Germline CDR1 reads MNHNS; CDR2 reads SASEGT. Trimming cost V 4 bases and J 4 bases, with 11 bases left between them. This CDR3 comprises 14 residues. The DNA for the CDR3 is TGTGCCAGCAGTGGCATACTTTCTTACAATGAGCAGTTCTTC. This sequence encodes CASSGILSYNEQFF.

CDR3 nucleotides: TGTGCTAGTGGTTTCCGAGGAGGAGGTAATTCACCCCTCCACTTT. Translating it yields CASGFRGGGNSPLHF. The chain uses TRBV12-5 and TRBJ1-6; D not resolved. CDR3 size: 15 residues. Trimming shortened V by 3 bases and J by 6 bases, and 12 bases separated the two germline ends. Germline-derived CDR1 and CDR2 are LGHNT and FRNRAP.

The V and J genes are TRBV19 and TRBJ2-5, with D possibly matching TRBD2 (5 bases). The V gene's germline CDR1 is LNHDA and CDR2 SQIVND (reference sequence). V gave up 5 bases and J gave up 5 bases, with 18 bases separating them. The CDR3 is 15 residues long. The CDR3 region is CASSPARTLGETQYF. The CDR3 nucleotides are TGTGCCAGTAGTCCGGCCAGGACTCTCGGGGAGACCCAGTACTTC.

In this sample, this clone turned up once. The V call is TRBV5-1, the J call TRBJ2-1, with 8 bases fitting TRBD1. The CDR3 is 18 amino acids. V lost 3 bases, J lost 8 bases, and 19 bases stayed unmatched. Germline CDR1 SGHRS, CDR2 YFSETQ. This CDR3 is CASSSGQGKLMFIDEQFF. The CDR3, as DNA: TGCGCCAGCAGCTCCGGACAGGGAAAGCTAATGTTTATCGATGAGCAGTTCTTC.

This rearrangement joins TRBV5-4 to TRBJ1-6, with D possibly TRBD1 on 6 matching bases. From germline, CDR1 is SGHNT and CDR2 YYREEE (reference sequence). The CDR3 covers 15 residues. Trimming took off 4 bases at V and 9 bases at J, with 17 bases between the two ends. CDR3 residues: CASSKQGLVSSPLHF. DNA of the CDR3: TGTGCCAGCAGCAAACAGGGTCTCGTGAGTTCACCCCTCCACTTT.

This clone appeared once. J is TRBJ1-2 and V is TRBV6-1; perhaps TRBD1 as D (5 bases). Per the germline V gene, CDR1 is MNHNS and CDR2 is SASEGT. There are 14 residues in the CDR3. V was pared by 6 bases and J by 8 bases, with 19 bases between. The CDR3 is CASSSVGVVGGYTF. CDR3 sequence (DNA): TGTGCCAGCAGCTCCGTAGGGGTGGTGGGCGGCTACACCTTC.

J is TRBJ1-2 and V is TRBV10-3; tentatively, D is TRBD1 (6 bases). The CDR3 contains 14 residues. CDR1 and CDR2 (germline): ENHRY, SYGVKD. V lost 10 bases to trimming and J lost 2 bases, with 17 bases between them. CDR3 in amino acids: CATRVAGENYGYTF. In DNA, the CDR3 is TGTGCCACCAGGGTCGCAGGGGAAAACTATGGCTACACCTTC.

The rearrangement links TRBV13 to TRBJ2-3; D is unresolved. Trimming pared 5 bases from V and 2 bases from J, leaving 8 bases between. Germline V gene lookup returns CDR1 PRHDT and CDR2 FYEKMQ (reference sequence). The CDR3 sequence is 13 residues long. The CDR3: CASSTRFTDTQYF. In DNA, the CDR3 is TGTGCCAGCAGCACCCGGTTCACAGATACGCAGTATTTT. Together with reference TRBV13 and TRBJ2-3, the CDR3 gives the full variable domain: AAGVIQSPRHLIKEKRETATLKCYPIPRHDTVYWYQQGPGQDPQFLISFYEKMQSDKGSIPDRFSAQQFSDYHSELNMSSLELGDSALYFCASSTRFTDTQYFGPGTRLTVL.

Here the CDR3 reads CASTSDAVSSYEQYF. The CDR3 nucleotides are TGTGCCAGCACCTCAGATGCGGTGAGCTCCTACGAGCAGTACTTC. J is TRBJ2-5 and V is TRBV4-2, with D hard to call. The DNA matches TRBJ2-7 better at its end, which makes the J call doubtful. The CDR3 covers 15 residues. CDR1 is LGHNA and CDR2 is YNFKEQ in the germline V gene.

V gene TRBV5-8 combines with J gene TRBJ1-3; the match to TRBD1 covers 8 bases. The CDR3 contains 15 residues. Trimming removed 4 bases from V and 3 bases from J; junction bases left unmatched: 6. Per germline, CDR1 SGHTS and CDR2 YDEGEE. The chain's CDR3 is CASSLGQGGGNTIYF. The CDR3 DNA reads TGTGCCAGCAGCCTCGGACAGGGCGGTGGAAACACCATATATTTT.

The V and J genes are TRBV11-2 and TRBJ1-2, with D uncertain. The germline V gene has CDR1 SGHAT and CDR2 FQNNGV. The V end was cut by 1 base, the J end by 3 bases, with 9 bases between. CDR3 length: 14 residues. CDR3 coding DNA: TGTGCCAGCAGCTTAGGATCCCAGTACTATGGCTACACCTTC. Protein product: CASSLGSQYYGYTF.

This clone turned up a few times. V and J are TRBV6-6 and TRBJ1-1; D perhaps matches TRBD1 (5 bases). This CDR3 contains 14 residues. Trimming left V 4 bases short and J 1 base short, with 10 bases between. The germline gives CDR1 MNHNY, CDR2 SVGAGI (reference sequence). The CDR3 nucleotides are TGTGCCAGCAGTTCCCGGGGGGGGAACACTGAAGCTTTCTTT. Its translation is CASSSRGGNTEAFF.

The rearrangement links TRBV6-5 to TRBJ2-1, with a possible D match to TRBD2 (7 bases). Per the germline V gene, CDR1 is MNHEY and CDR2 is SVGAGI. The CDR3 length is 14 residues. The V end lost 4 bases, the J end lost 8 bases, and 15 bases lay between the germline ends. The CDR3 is CASSWRGGVDEQFF. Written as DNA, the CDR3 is TGTGCCAGCAGTTGGAGGGGGGGCGTGGATGAGCAGTTCTTC.

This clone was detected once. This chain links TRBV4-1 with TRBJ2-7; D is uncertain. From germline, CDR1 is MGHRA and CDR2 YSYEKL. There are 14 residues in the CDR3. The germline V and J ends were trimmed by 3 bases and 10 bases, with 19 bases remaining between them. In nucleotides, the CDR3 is TGCGCCAGCAGCCAGGGCGATATAGGCCACAACCAGTACTTC. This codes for CASSQGDIGHNQYF.